This T cell receptor (beta chain) was documented in a study of shared clonotypes between healthy human individuals. The V end was cut by 7 bases, the J end by 9 bases, with 24 bases between. The CDR3 covers 15 residues. Germline-derived CDR1 and CDR2 are MNHEY and SVGAGI. Here immunoSEQ multiplex PCR was the method, and the copy in TCRdb shows in-frame clones only, minus some. The table has about 2.3 million clones, around 93% seen once. This sequence was found in a man younger than 35 in good health. Some clones in this sample may be carry-over from other donors' samples. The chain joins TRBV6-5 to TRBJ1-2; the D is unclear. The sample consisted of naive CD4+ T cells from PBMCs. Indicated subset: CD45RA+ positively selected. CDR3 sequence reads: CASKEGAGNQGSYTF. As DNA, the CDR3 is TGTGCCAGCAAAGAGGGCGCCGGGAACCAAGGGAGCTACACCTTC.